Below are 25 T cell receptor beta chains sequenced from a single sample in a study of blood T cell repertoires in COVID-19. The protocol was immunoSEQ multiplex PCR, while the TCRdb copy is restricted to in-frame clones and leaves out a portion. The sample lists 150,000 to 190,000 clones; 84% were seen once. The sample taken for sequencing was peripheral blood. These receptors were collected from a woman in her forties or fifties with acute or convalescent COVID-19.

This chain links TRBV3-1 (or the pseudogene TRBV3-2) with TRBJ1-2, with TRBD1 as a possible D gene (5 bases). This CDR3 is built from 14 residues. Trimming removed 0 bases from V and 7 bases from J, with 12 bases in between. Germline CDR1 and CDR2: LGHDT and YNNKEL (reference sequence). Here the CDR3 DNA reads TGTGCCAGCAGCCAAGATCCCCAGGGTAGTGGCTACACCTTC. Residues: CASSQDPQGSGYTF.

The chain joins TRBV12-5 to TRBJ2-7, with a weak D call TRBD2 (7 bases). CDR1 is LGHNT and CDR2 is FRNRAP in the germline V gene. CDR3 length equals 16 residues. V lost 0 bases, J lost 4 bases, and 16 bases lay in between. The CDR3 bases are TGTGCTAGTGGTTTGGTACAGGGAGGGGTTGAGTACGAGCAGTACTTC. It encodes CASGLVQGGVEYEQYF.

This chain links TRBV9 with TRBJ1-1, with 7 bases fitting TRBD1. Trimming removed 2 bases from V and 0 bases from J; junction bases left unmatched: 4. The germline V gene has CDR1 SGDLS and CDR2 YYNGEE. The CDR3 has 15 amino acids. Here the CDR3 DNA reads TGTGCCAGCAGCGTTACAGGGGACATGAACACTGAAGCTTTCTTT. Translated: CASSVTGDMNTEAFF.

V gene TRBV3-1 (or the pseudogene TRBV3-2) combines with J gene TRBJ1-2; D gene ambiguous. The CDR3 totals 17 residues. V was trimmed by 5 bases and J by 2 bases, leaving 21 bases between them. The germline gives CDR1 LGHDT, CDR2 YNNKEL (reference sequence). CDR3 region: CASSNSWKGGFNYGYTF. In DNA form, the CDR3 reads TGTGCCAGCAGCAATTCTTGGAAGGGAGGATTCAACTATGGCTACACCTTC.

V usage is TRBV7-9 and J usage is TRBJ1-4, with D unclear. The V gene's germline CDR1 is SEHNR and CDR2 FQNEAQ (reference sequence). The CDR3 runs 16 residues. Trimming took 0 bases from V and 0 from J, leaving 8 bases between them. The CDR3 protein is CASSLARIATNEKLFF. In DNA form, the CDR3 reads TGTGCCAGCAGCTTAGCGCGGATAGCAACTAATGAAAAACTGTTTTTT.

The rearrangement uses TRBV6-1 and TRBJ2-1; no reliable D call. V lost 2 bases to trimming and J lost 0 bases, with 11 bases between them. The CDR3 sequence is 16 residues long. Germline CDR1 reads MNHNS; CDR2 reads SASEGT. The CDR3 region is CASSEHLSSSYNEQFF. In DNA form, the CDR3 reads TGTGCCAGCAGTGAACATCTCTCGAGCTCCTACAATGAGCAGTTCTTC.

The genes are TRBV7-9 and TRBJ2-1; TRBD2 aligns across 11 bases. This CDR3 has 16 residues. Germline V gives CDR1 SEHNR, CDR2 FQNEAQ (reference sequence). Losses at the gene ends were 5 bases for V and 4 bases for J; bases not matched to a gene: 7. CDR3 protein: CASSPPGLAVYNEQFF. Written as DNA, the CDR3 is TGTGCCAGCAGCCCCCCGGGACTAGCGGTTTACAATGAGCAGTTCTTC.

The chain is built from TRBV9 and TRBJ2-3; 8 bases match TRBD1. CDR3 length: 14 residues. CDR1 is SGDLS and CDR2 is YYNGEE in the germline V gene. V gave up 4 bases and J gave up 4 bases; unmatched junction bases: 5. The CDR3 loop is CASSWTGSADTQYF. In DNA form, the CDR3 reads TGTGCCAGCAGCTGGACAGGGTCGGCAGATACGCAGTATTTT.

CDR3 sequence (DNA): TGTGCCAGCTCACCGAACTTGGACAGCTACGAGCAGTACTTC. This encodes CASSPNLDSYEQYF. This chain connects TRBV18 to TRBJ2-7; perhaps TRBD1 as D (6 bases). This CDR3 comprises 14 residues. Per the germline V gene, CDR1 is KGHSH and CDR2 is LQKENI. The V gene lost 3 bases and the J gene lost 3 bases, with 12 bases spanning the gap. The whole variable domain, filled in from reference TRBV18 and TRBJ2-7, reads NAGVMQNPRHLVRRRGQEARLRCSPMKGHSHVYWYRQLPEEGLKFMVYLQKENIIDESGMPKERFSAEFPKEGPSILRIQQVVRGDSAAYFCASSPNLDSYEQYFGPGTRLTVT.

The rearrangement uses TRBV6-1 and TRBJ1-1; possibly TRBD1 for D (6 bases). CDR1 is MNHNS, CDR2 SASEGT, per germline. The germline V and J ends were trimmed by 0 bases and 5 bases, with 10 bases remaining between them. CDR3 length: 14 residues. The CDR3 nucleotides are TGTGCCAGCAGTGAAGCGCACAGGGAAACTGAAGCTTTCTTT. Amino acids: CASSEAHRETEAFF.

J is TRBJ2-1 and V is TRBV5-4; D uncertain. Germline V gene lookup returns CDR1 SGHNT and CDR2 YYREEE (reference sequence). The CDR3 totals 12 residues. The V end lost 0 bases, the J end lost 7 bases, and 5 bases lay between the germline ends. The CDR3 nucleotides are TGTGCCAGCAGCTTGGTCCATAATGAGCAGTTCTTC. Translating it yields CASSLVHNEQFF. Full variable domain (remainder filled in from reference TRBV5-4 and TRBJ2-1): ETGVTQSPTHLIKTRGQQVTLRCSSQSGHNTVSWYQQALGQGPQFIFQYYREEENGRGNFPPRFSGLQFPNYSSELNVNALELDDSALYLCASSLVHNEQFFGPGTRLTVL.

The V gene is TRBV5-1, the J gene TRBJ1-5; no reliable D call. The V gene's germline CDR1 is SGHRS and CDR2 YFSETQ. This CDR3 has 13 residues. Between the trimmed V and J ends, which lost 0 bases and 3 bases, there was a span of 4 bases. The CDR3 bases are TGCGCCAGCAGCTTGGGGGCCAATCAGCCCCAGCATTTT. As protein: CASSLGANQPQHF.

J is TRBJ1-1 and V is TRBV4-3; D unresolved. The germline V and J ends were trimmed by 5 bases and 0 bases, with 13 bases remaining between them. The CDR3 runs 15 residues. Germline lookup yields CDR1 LGHNA and CDR2 YSLEER. DNA for the CDR3: TGCGCCAGCAGCGCCCGTGGTGGAGTGAACACTGAAGCTTTCTTT. Its translation is CASSARGGVNTEAFF.

The chain joins TRBV6-5 to TRBJ1-1; 8 nucleotides match TRBD1. The germline gives CDR1 MNHEY, CDR2 SVGAGI. V gave up 11 bases and J gave up 4 bases; unmatched junction bases: 9. The CDR3 totals 13 residues. DNA for the CDR3: TGTGCCGGTGCGGGACAGGACGGCACTGAAGCTTTCTTT. It translates to CAGAGQDGTEAFF.

This chain links TRBV5-1 with TRBJ2-3, with 8 bases identical to TRBD1. J was trimmed by 6 bases and V by 3 bases; bases with no gene match: 6. Germline CDR1 is SGHRS and CDR2 is YFSETQ. CDR3 length: 14 residues. The CDR3 spells CASSSQGAGDTQYF. The CDR3 nucleotides read TGCGCCAGCAGCTCCCAGGGGGCTGGCGATACGCAGTATTTT.

This chain uses TRBV18 with TRBJ1-2; TRBD1 aligns across 10 bases. The V and J ends lost 3 bases and 3 bases, in that order; junction bases with no gene match: 4. CDR3 length equals 15 residues. The V gene's germline CDR1 is KGHSH and CDR2 LQKENI. This chain's CDR3 is CASSPTGTGDYGYTF. The CDR3 nucleotides are TGTGCCAGCTCACCTACCGGGACAGGGGACTATGGCTACACCTTC.

This chain connects TRBV10-3 to TRBJ1-3; D call uncertain. This CDR3 is built from 13 residues. CDR1 is ENHRY, CDR2 SYGVKD, per germline. The V and J ends lost 3 bases and 2 bases respectively, with 5 bases between them. Here the CDR3 DNA reads TGTGCCATCAGTGACAGTGCTGGAAACACCATATATTTT. This encodes CAISDSAGNTIYF.

This rearrangement joins TRBV2 to TRBJ2-1; D is undetermined. V was shortened by 0 bases and J by 12 bases, with 9 bases between the two germline ends. The CDR3 contains 12 residues. Germline lookup yields CDR1 SNHLY and CDR2 FYNNEI. CDR3 in DNA: TGTGCCAGCAGTGAAGCTTCAGATGGGCAGTTCTTC. Its translation is CASSEASDGQFF.

The rearrangement joins TRBV4-2 to TRBJ1-5; no clear D gene. The CDR3 totals 14 residues. V was cut by 0 bases and J by 4 bases, with 7 bases left in between. Looked up from germline, CDR1 is LGHNA and CDR2 is YNFKEQ. CDR3 region: CASSQDHLNQPQHF. The CDR3 nucleotides read TGTGCCAGCAGCCAAGATCATTTGAATCAGCCCCAGCATTTT.

The sample holds many counts of this clone. This rearrangement joins TRBV10-1 to TRBJ1-1, with 8 bases fitting TRBD1. This CDR3 comprises 14 residues. CDR1 WNHNN and CDR2 SYGVQD come from the germline V gene (reference sequence). Trimming cost V 6 bases and J 0 bases; bases outside gene matches: 3. CDR3 sequence (DNA): TGCGCCAGCAGGCACAGGGGGGTGAACACTGAAGCTTTCTTT. Its translation: CASRHRGVNTEAFF.

The genes are TRBV4-3 and TRBJ2-1, with TRBD2 matching over 8 bases. The CDR3 contains 18 residues. With V trimmed by 0 bases and J by 0 bases, 7 bases remained unmatched. The germline gives CDR1 LGHNA, CDR2 YSLEER. CDR3: CASSQDGLAASSYNEQFF. The CDR3 DNA follows: TGCGCCAGCAGCCAAGACGGACTAGCTGCCAGCTCCTACAATGAGCAGTTCTTC.

The V call is TRBV7-2, the J call TRBJ2-7; 10 positions match TRBD1. This CDR3 contains 16 residues. Trimming removed 1 base from V and 3 bases from J; junction bases left unmatched: 6. The germline gives CDR1 SGHTA, CDR2 FQGNSA. The CDR3 nucleotides read TGTGCCAGCAGCTTAGTGGGGAGGACAGGGGGCTACGAGCAGTACTTC. Translated, it gives CASSLVGRTGGYEQYF.

V usage is TRBV5-1 and J usage is TRBJ2-5; the match to TRBD2 covers 10 bases. V gave up 0 bases and J gave up 1 base; unmatched junction bases: 9. The germline V gene encodes CDR1 SGHRS and CDR2 YFSETQ. The length of the CDR3 is 18 residues. The CDR3, as DNA: TGCGCCAGCAGCTTGGCCGGGGTAGCGGGGGGAGGCCAAGAGACCCAGTACTTC. Residues: CASSLAGVAGGGQETQYF.

The chain uses TRBV6-5 and TRBJ2-2, with D perhaps TRBD1 (6 bases). Deletions cut 1 base from V and 4 bases from J, with 13 bases between. The length of the CDR3 is 16 residues. CDR1 MNHEY and CDR2 SVGAGI come from the germline V gene. The CDR3 DNA is TGTGCCAGCAGTTACTTCGGCAGGGGTAGCACCGGGGAGCTGTTTTTT. Its translation: CASSYFGRGSTGELFF.

The chain is built from TRBV10-3 and TRBJ1-3, with a tentative D call TRBD1 (6 bases). The CDR3 is made up of 14 amino acids. V was trimmed by 4 bases and J by 2 bases, leaving 9 bases between them. Germline assignment: CDR1 ENHRY and CDR2 SYGVKD. CDR3 region: CAISVSGAGNTIYF. CDR3 bases: TGTGCCATCAGTGTATCAGGGGCTGGAAACACCATATATTTT.